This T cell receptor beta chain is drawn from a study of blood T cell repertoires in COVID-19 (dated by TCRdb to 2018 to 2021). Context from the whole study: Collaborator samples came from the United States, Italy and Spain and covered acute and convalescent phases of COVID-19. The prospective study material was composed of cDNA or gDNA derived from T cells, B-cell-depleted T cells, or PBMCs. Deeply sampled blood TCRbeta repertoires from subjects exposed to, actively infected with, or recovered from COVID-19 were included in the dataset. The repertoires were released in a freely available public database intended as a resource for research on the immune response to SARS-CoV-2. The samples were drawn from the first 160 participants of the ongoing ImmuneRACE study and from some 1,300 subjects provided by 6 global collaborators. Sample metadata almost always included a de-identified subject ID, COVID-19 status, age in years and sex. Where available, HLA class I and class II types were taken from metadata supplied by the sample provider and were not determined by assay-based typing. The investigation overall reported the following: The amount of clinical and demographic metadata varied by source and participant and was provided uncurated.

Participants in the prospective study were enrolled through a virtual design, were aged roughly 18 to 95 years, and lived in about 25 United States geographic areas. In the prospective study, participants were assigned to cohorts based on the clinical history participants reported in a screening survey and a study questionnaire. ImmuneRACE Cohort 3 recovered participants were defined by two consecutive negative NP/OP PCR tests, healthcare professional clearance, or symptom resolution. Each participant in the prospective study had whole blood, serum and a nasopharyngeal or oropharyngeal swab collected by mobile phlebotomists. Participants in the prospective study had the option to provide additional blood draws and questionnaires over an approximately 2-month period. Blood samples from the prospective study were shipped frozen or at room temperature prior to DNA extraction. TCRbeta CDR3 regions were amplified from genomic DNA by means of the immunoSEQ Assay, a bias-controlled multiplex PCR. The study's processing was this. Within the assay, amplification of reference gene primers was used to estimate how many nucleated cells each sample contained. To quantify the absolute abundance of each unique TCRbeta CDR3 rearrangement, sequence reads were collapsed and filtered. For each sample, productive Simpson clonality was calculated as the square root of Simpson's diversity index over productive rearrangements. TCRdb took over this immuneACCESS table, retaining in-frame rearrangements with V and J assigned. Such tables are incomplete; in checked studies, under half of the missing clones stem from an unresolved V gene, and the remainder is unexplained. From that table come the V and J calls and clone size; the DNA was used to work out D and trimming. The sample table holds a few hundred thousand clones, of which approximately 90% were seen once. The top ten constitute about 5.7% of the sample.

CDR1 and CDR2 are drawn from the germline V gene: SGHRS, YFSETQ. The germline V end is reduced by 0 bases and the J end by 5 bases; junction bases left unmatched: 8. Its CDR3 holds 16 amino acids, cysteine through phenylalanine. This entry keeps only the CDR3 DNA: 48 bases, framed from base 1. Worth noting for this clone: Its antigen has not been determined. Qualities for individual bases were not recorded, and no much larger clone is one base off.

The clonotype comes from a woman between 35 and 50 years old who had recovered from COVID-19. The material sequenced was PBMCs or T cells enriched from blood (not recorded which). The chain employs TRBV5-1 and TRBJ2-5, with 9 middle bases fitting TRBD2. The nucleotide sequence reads TGCGCCAGCAGCTTGGATGGTAGCGGGAGACGGGAGACCCAGTACTTC. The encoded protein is CASSLDGSGRRETQYF.